This T cell receptor (beta chain) was identified during a study of blood T cell repertoires in COVID-19. Study information: Whether acute or convalescent, the COVID-19 samples came from the United States, Italy and Spain.

Study processing details: The assay estimated nucleated cells by amplifying reference gene primers. The method was immunoSEQ multiplex PCR; TCRdb's version includes in-frame clones alone and lacks a portion of them. That table gives V, J and clone size, and the DNA gave D and trimming. The sample has around 80,000 clones; over 70% are singletons. There are 16 residues in the CDR3. Germline V gene data show CDR1 as SGHTA and CDR2 as FQGNSA. With 5 bases clipped from V and 7 bases from J, the junction kept 8 bases outside the gene matches. The sequencing input was peripheral blood. The chain recombines TRBV7-2 with TRBJ2-1; 13 bases line up with TRBD2. The clonotype comes from a man aged 50 or older with active or convalescent COVID-19. This CDR3 reads CASSPLVLAGGNEQFF. The CDR3 nucleotides are TGTGCCAGCAGCCCCTTGGTACTAGCGGGGGGGAATGAGCAGTTCTTC.